Listed below are T cell receptor beta chains from one sample, sequenced in a study of shared clonotypes between healthy human individuals. Produced via immunoSEQ multiplex PCR; TCRdb's table is partial and in-frame only. The sample holds over a million clones; 75% are singletons and the top ten take around 1.4%. What was sequenced was memory CD4+ T cells sorted from blood. The receptor source for this set is a young man in good health. Both conserved end residues are trimmed from each CDR3. Each record gives: V gene, J gene, CDR3 protein.

>TRBV9|TRBJ2-5
ASSVGRRETQY
>TRBV6-1|TRBJ2-6
ASRGAGANVLT
>TRBV5-4|TRBJ1-2
ASSLAGGLYNYGYT
>TRBV7-2|TRBJ1-5
ASSYRGADQPQH
>TRBV19|TRBJ1-2
ASSAPGENYGYT
>TRBV18|TRBJ1-2
ASSYRGQGYT
>TRBV5-4|TRBJ2-1
ASSTQLIAGGGNEQF
>TRBV10-1|TRBJ2-7
ASSDGGSLSEQY
>TRBV11-2|TRBJ2-3
ASSLDYSTDTQY
>TRBV6-1|TRBJ2-5
ASSEGRLAGVETQY
>TRBV7-2|TRBJ2-3
ASSLGVTSGRVDTQY